This TCR beta chain was obtained from a study of shared clonotypes between healthy human individuals. Broader study findings: It was the few donors that limited the genetic and exposure-history diversity represented. Four donors had roughly 5.2% of their naive CD4 clonotypes in common.

A split of CD4+ cells into CD45RA+ naive and CD45RA-negative memory subsets was performed. A note on this clone: Its antigen is currently unknown.

TCRdb's table, derived via immunoSEQ multiplex PCR, lists solely in-frame clones and lacks some. This sample carries about 1,500,000 clones, more than 95% of them seen once, and the ten largest clones take approximately 1.1%. The sequence was obtained from a man aged 25 to 45 in good health. The material sequenced was naive CD4+ T cells sorted from blood. Described subset: CD45RA+ positively selected.

The CDR3 bases are TGTGCCAGCAGTTCGGTAGCGGGGATAACCTACGAGCAGTACTTC. It encodes CASSSVAGITYEQYF. The chain recombines TRBV28 with TRBJ2-7, with 8 bases that match TRBD2. V lost 4 bases to trimming and J lost 2 bases; unmatched junction nucleotides: 7. The germline CDR1 and CDR2 sequences are MDHEN and SYDVKM. This CDR3 is 15 amino acids long.